The clone carrying this T cell receptor beta chain was counted once. The data stem from a study of blood T cell repertoires in COVID-19. Study-level background: Collection of acute and convalescent COVID-19 samples took place in the United States, Italy and Spain. From T cells, B-cell-depleted T cells, or PBMCs came the material, which was cDNA or gDNA.

The CDR3 runs 14 residues. Trimming removed 7 bases from V and 13 bases from J; junction bases left unmatched: 13. Germline V lookup: CDR1 LGHNT, CDR2 FRNRAP. Per the original data handling: Amplification of reference gene primers was used by the study to estimate nucleated cell counts. The protocol was immunoSEQ multiplex PCR, while the TCRdb copy is restricted to in-frame clones and leaves out a portion. V and J calls and clone size are as listed in that table; D and trimming were resolved from the DNA. The repertoire includes tens of thousands of clones, over 75% of them detected once, and 15% to 20% sits in the top ten.

This TCR came from a man aged 70-80 years with active COVID-19. The sequencing input was peripheral blood. The gene calls are TRBV12-5 and TRBJ1-4; 9 nucleotides match TRBD1. The chain's CDR3 is CASAPSGTGRGLFF. In DNA form, the CDR3 reads TGTGCTAGTGCCCCAAGTGGGACAGGGAGAGGACTGTTTTTT.